Below are 24 T cell receptor beta chains sequenced from a single sample in a study of cytotoxic CD8 clonotypes in ibrutinib-treated CLL (dated by TCRdb to about 2021). Libraries were built with the immunoSEQ multiplex PCR assay. TCRdb limited this immuneACCESS table to in-frame rearrangements with V and J called. A share of clones is missing; checked studies link under half to unresolved V genes, and the rest is unexplained. The sample yields over 140,000 clones; approximately 80% were counted once. The leading ten clones occupy approximately 7.6% of the sample. The sequencing used PBMCs, collected after 36 months of ibrutinib treatment. The receptor set was obtained from a human donor with chronic lymphocytic leukemia.

This clone occurred a few times. V is TRBV27 and J is TRBJ1-6, with 7 nucleotides matching TRBD1. Germline-derived CDR1 and CDR2 are MNHEY and SMNVEV (reference sequence). The CDR3 spans 15 residues. J was trimmed by 4 bases and V by 10 bases; bases with no gene match: 10. The CDR3 coding sequence is TGTGCCACAGCTCCAGGGGGGACTTATAATTCACCCCTCCACTTT. It encodes CATAPGGTYNSPLHF.

The chain employs TRBV11-1 and TRBJ1-6; D may be TRBD1 (5 bases). From germline, CDR1 is SGHAT and CDR2 FQDESV (reference sequence). The length of the CDR3 is 15 residues. Trimming stripped 1 base from V and 7 bases from J, with 11 bases between. CDR3 residues: CASSLEVGRNSPLHF. The CDR3 nucleotides are TGTGCCAGCAGCTTAGAAGTGGGGCGCAATTCACCCCTCCACTTT.

This chain uses TRBV10-3 with TRBJ1-3; D not certain. The CDR3 length is 13 residues. V lost 8 bases, J lost 2 bases, and 10 bases lay in between. Germline loops: CDR1 ENHRY, CDR2 SYGVKD. This CDR3 reads CAIFSIAGNTIYF. The CDR3 DNA follows: TGTGCCATCTTTTCCATAGCTGGAAACACCATATATTTT.

The chain recombines TRBV18 with TRBJ2-2, with D hard to call. V was pared by 5 bases and J by 13 bases, with 23 bases between. Germline CDR1 and CDR2: KGHSH and LQKENI. The CDR3 runs to 15 residues. The CDR3 coding sequence is TGTGCCAGCTCATTAAACCCGGGCAGCCTTATAGGGCTGTTTTTT. This encodes CASSLNPGSLIGLFF.

The chain employs TRBV23-1 and TRBJ1-1; tentatively, D is TRBD1 (5 bases). TRBV23-1 is an ORF; its function is uncertain. This CDR3 is built from 12 residues. Trimming pared 8 bases from V and 2 bases from J, leaving 9 bases between. The CDR3 is CASPGPNTEAFF. CDR3 nucleotide sequence: TGCGCCAGCCCGGGACCCAACACTGAAGCTTTCTTT.

This chain uses TRBV28 with TRBJ2-3; D is possibly TRBD1 or TRBD2 (5 bases each). The germline V and J ends were trimmed by 3 bases and 5 bases, with 9 bases remaining between them. CDR1 is MDHEN, CDR2 SYDVKM, per germline. CDR3 length: 13 residues. The CDR3 nucleotides are TGTGCCAGCAGTTTTGCGAGGGGAGATACGCAGTATTTT. It translates to CASSFARGDTQYF.

The V gene is TRBV6-5, the J gene TRBJ1-3; the D is unclear. Trimming left V 0 bases short and J 0 bases short, with 9 bases between. Germline V gene data show CDR1 as MNHEY and CDR2 as SVGAGI. This CDR3 comprises 16 residues. CDR3 coding DNA: TGTGCCAGCAGTTACTCTTATCAGAACTCTGGAAACACCATATATTTT. It yields the protein CASSYSYQNSGNTIYF.

The chain has TRBV5-4 and TRBJ1-2; D is possibly TRBD1 (5 bases). The CDR3 runs to 14 residues. Trimming shortened V by 0 bases and J by 8 bases, and 14 bases separated the two germline ends. Germline-derived CDR1 and CDR2 are SGHNT and YYREEE (reference sequence). The CDR3 sequence: CASSLEGQPWGYTF. The CDR3 DNA sequence: TGTGCCAGCAGCTTGGAGGGGCAGCCATGGGGCTACACCTTC.

The CDR3 here is CASIAGTGSYNEQFF. DNA of the CDR3: TGTGCCAGCATTGCCGGGACAGGGTCCTACAATGAGCAGTTCTTC. The chain employs TRBV2 and TRBJ2-1, with TRBD1 matching over 9 bases. V lost 7 bases and J lost 1; bases outside the gene matches: 5. The CDR3 has 15 amino acids. Germline CDR1 SNHLY, CDR2 FYNNEI.

The chain combines TRBV11-1 with TRBJ2-1; 7 positions match TRBD2. Germline V gene sequence: CDR1 SGHAT, CDR2 FQDESV (reference sequence). This CDR3 is 15 amino acids long. V lost 1 base to trimming and J lost 6 bases; unmatched junction nucleotides: 6. The CDR3 DNA reads TGTGCCAGCAGCTTAGGGCTAGCGGCCTTCAATGAGCAGTTCTTC. It codes for CASSLGLAAFNEQFF.

This clone was seen a single time. The V call is TRBV15, the J call TRBJ2-7; 7 bases match TRBD1. V shed 1 base and J 6 bases; nucleotides not matched to a gene: 9. Germline values: CDR1 LNHNV, CDR2 YYDKDF (reference sequence). The CDR3 extends over 15 amino acids. The chain's CDR3 is CATSRVRDSSLEQYF. The CDR3 DNA is TGTGCCACCAGCAGAGTCCGGGACAGCTCGCTCGAGCAGTACTTC.

V is TRBV5-4 and J is TRBJ2-5; perhaps D is TRBD1 or TRBD2 (6 bases each). Germline V gene data show CDR1 as SGHNT and CDR2 as YYREEE (reference sequence). V lost 10 bases and J 5 bases, leaving 18 bases between the germline ends. The CDR3 sequence is 13 residues long. CDR3 loop: CAYGGRGHETQYF. The CDR3, as DNA: TGTGCCTACGGGGGCCGGGGGCATGAGACCCAGTACTTC.

This clone showed up just a few times. The gene calls are TRBV27 and TRBJ2-5; D is ambiguous. CDR1 and CDR2 from the germline V gene are MNHEY and SMNVEV (reference sequence). This CDR3 has 11 amino acids. V was trimmed by 5 bases and J by 4 bases, leaving 5 bases between them. This CDR3 reads CASSRSETQYF. The CDR3 DNA follows: TGTGCCAGCAGTCGCTCAGAGACCCAGTACTTC.

In its sample, this clone was seen a few times. This chain joins TRBV9 and TRBJ2-5; 8 bases match TRBD1. The length of the CDR3 is 13 residues. The germline CDR1 and CDR2 sequences are SGDLS and YYNGEE. Losses at the gene ends were 4 bases for V and 4 bases for J; bases not matched to a gene: 3. For the CDR3, the DNA is TGTGCCAGCAGCTTAGGGACAGGAGAGACCCAGTACTTC. Its protein product is CASSLGTGETQYF.

This chain joins TRBV7-9 and TRBJ2-1; 10 nucleotides agree with TRBD2. The CDR3 extends over 18 amino acids. CDR1 is SEHNR and CDR2 is FQNEAQ in the germline V gene (reference sequence). With V trimmed by 6 bases and J by 7 bases, 18 bases remained unmatched. The CDR3 region is CASSPLAGADWGQNEQFF. CDR3 nucleotides: TGTGCCAGCAGTCCCCTAGCGGGGGCCGATTGGGGTCAGAATGAGCAGTTCTTC.

J is TRBJ1-5 and V is TRBV7-9; unclear D gene. With 3 bases removed from V and 4 bases from J, the gap between germline ends came to 4 bases. The CDR3 totals 12 residues. The germline V gene has CDR1 SEHNR and CDR2 FQNEAQ (reference sequence). For the CDR3, the DNA is TGTGCCAGCAGCTTGTGGAATCAGCCCCAGCATTTT. This sequence encodes CASSLWNQPQHF. Drawing the rest from reference TRBV7-9 and TRBJ1-5, the complete variable domain is DTGVSQNPRHKITKRGQNVTFRCDPISEHNRLYWYRQTLGQGPEFLTYFQNEAQLEKSRLLSDRFSAERPKGSFSTLEIQRTEQGDSAMYLCASSLWNQPQHFGDGTRLSIL.

V and J are TRBV5-1 and TRBJ2-7; TRBD2 is a possible D gene (5 bases). The CDR3 extends over 17 amino acids. The V gene lost 0 bases and the J gene lost 2 bases, with 18 bases spanning the gap. Germline V gene sequence: CDR1 SGHRS, CDR2 YFSETQ. The CDR3 loop reads CASSLDPTRGKAYEQYF. CDR3 nucleotides: TGCGCCAGCAGCTTGGACCCCACCCGGGGAAAAGCCTACGAGCAGTACTTC.

This clone was picked up one time. The J gene is TRBJ2-7, the V gene TRBV28; D might be TRBD2 (5 bases). Germline assignment: CDR1 MDHEN and CDR2 SYDVKM. V lost 9 bases to trimming and J lost 1 base, with 10 bases between them. The CDR3 runs to 12 residues. The CDR3 DNA is TGTGCCAGTATGGACTGGTCCTACGAGCAGTACTTC. This gives the protein CASMDWSYEQYF.

The genes are TRBV5-1 and TRBJ2-3, with D perhaps matching TRBD1 (6 bases). Germline CDR1 is SGHRS and CDR2 is YFSETQ. V lost 4 bases and J lost 6, with 18 bases in between. This CDR3 comprises 15 residues. In DNA, the CDR3 is TGCGCCAGCAGCCCGATCGCAGGGGTTGGGGATACGCAGTATTTT. Translation gives CASSPIAGVGDTQYF.

This chain connects TRBV10-3 to TRBJ2-7, with D perhaps TRBD1 (6 bases). The V end lost 0 bases, the J end lost 5 bases, and 14 bases lay between the germline ends. The CDR3 runs 15 residues. Germline V gene lookup returns CDR1 ENHRY and CDR2 SYGVKD. This CDR3 reads CAISESGGALDEQYF. The DNA for the CDR3 is TGTGCCATCAGTGAGTCAGGGGGAGCTCTCGACGAGCAGTACTTC.

The J gene is TRBJ2-1, the V gene TRBV4-1, with TRBD2 matching over 12 bases. Trimming cost V 1 base and J 8 bases; bases outside gene matches: 6. The CDR3 length is 16 residues. CDR1 is MGHRA and CDR2 is YSYEKL in the germline V gene. The chain's CDR3 is CASSQAPSGGVHEQFF. For the CDR3, the DNA is TGCGCCAGCAGCCAAGCCCCTAGCGGGGGGGTCCATGAGCAGTTCTTC.

This clone has only one observation. V gene TRBV11-3 combines with J gene TRBJ2-1; TRBD1 might be the D (6 bases). V was clipped by 4 bases and J by 3 bases, with 16 bases between them. Germline V gene lookup returns CDR1 SGHNT and CDR2 YENEEA. CDR3 length: 16 residues. CDR3 nucleotides: TGTGCCAGCAGCTCTTCACAGGGTGGGTTCTACAATGAGCAGTTCTTC. Its translation is CASSSSQGGFYNEQFF.

The chain has TRBV7-3 and TRBJ2-6, with D hard to call. The CDR3 runs 13 residues. Trimming removed 5 bases at V and 1 base at J, with 3 bases between. CDR1 SGHTA and CDR2 FQGTGA come from the germline V gene. CDR3 in amino acids: CASSRSGANVLTF. Written as DNA, the CDR3 is TGTGCCAGCAGCCGTTCTGGGGCCAACGTCCTGACTTTC.

V is TRBV30 and J is TRBJ2-2; a possible D gene is TRBD2 (5 bases). This CDR3 spans 13 amino acids. Germline V CDR1 and CDR2: GTSNPN, SVGIG (reference sequence). In nucleotides, the CDR3 is TGTGCGAAGGAAGAGGGAGAAACCGGGGAGCTGTTTTTT. Its protein product is CAKEEGETGELFF.